Following are 20 T cell receptor beta chains from one sample sequenced in a study of T-cell memory formation after mild COVID-19. TCRdb independently ran MiXCR on the 5' RACE reads; one entry per CDR3 protein. The sample contains approximately 400,000 distinct CDR3 sequences, 20% to 25% of which appear only once. The sample taken for sequencing was PBMCs or a T cell subset sorted from them (not recorded which). These receptors were taken from an adult woman who had mild COVID-19 (a few samples of this study predate the infection). Cell type and time point are not known.

This clonotype was seen only a few times. The chain carries TRBV5-5 and TRBJ2-7; 8 bases match TRBD2. Germline assignment: CDR1 SGHKS and CDR2 YYEKEE (reference sequence). The CDR3 length is 17 residues. The junction had 18 bases not matched to a gene; V was cut back by 4 bases and J by 6 bases. In DNA, the CDR3 is TGTGCCAGCAGCCCCTACGGCGGGGGGCCTCAGTCGTTCGAGCAGTACTTC. Encoded protein: CASSPYGGGPQSFEQYF.

The genes are TRBV24-1 and TRBJ1-6; D is unclear. Trimming cost V 7 bases and J 5 bases, with 8 bases left between them. This CDR3 is 13 amino acids long. The germline CDR1 and CDR2 sequences are KGHDR and SFDVKD. CDR3 in amino acids: CATSREDNSPLHF. CDR3 coding DNA: TGTGCCACCAGCAGAGAAGATAATTCACCCCTCCACTTT.

There are a few counts of this clonotype. This chain uses TRBV20-1 with TRBJ2-1; D unclear. This CDR3 has 15 amino acids. Trimming cost V 3 bases and J 4 bases, with 16 bases left between them. In germline, CDR1 is DFQATT, CDR2 SNEGSKA (reference sequence). The CDR3 DNA reads as TGCAGTGCTAGGGCCCTGAGAGTGTCGTACAATGAGCAGTTCTTC. Translated: CSARALRVSYNEQFF.

The gene calls are TRBV19 and TRBJ1-5, with no clear D. Per germline, CDR1 LNHDA and CDR2 SQIVND (reference sequence). The CDR3 consists of 13 residues. The V end was cut by 9 bases, the J end by 4 bases, with 13 bases between. CDR3 sequence: CASRTVLNQPQHF. In DNA form, the CDR3 reads TGTGCCAGCCGAACAGTATTGAATCAGCCCCAGCATTTT.

This clonotype was recorded a few times. This chain's CDR3 is CASSQVVSGGDTDTQYF. The CDR3 DNA is TGCGCCAGCAGCCAAGTCGTTAGCGGGGGGGACACAGATACGCAGTATTTT. V usage is TRBV4-1 and J usage is TRBJ2-3; the match to TRBD2 covers 11 bases. The CDR3 runs to 17 residues. Germline values: CDR1 MGHRA, CDR2 YSYEKL. V lost 1 base to trimming and J lost 2 bases; unmatched junction nucleotides: 5.

The V and J genes are TRBV27 and TRBJ2-7, with 8 bases aligning to TRBD1. J lost 4 bases, V lost 7 bases, and 12 bases had no gene match. The length of the CDR3 is 15 residues. CDR1 MNHEY and CDR2 SMNVEV come from the germline V gene (reference sequence). The CDR3 DNA reads TGTGCCAGCATCCTCCTAACAGGGGGGACTTACGAGCAGTACTTC. Translated, it gives CASILLTGGTYEQYF.

This clonotype turned up a few times. The chain links TRBV27 to TRBJ2-1; D assignment may be TRBD1 or TRBD2 (5 bases each). Germline CDR1 and CDR2: MNHEY and SMNVEV (reference sequence). Trimming stripped 1 base from V and 9 bases from J, with 22 bases between. This CDR3 region has 17 residues. The CDR3 DNA reads as TGTGCCAGCAGTTTATTTGGGAGTCTCGGGCGTAGGGGTGAGCAGTTCTTC. This sequence encodes CASSLFGSLGRRGEQFF.

The chain combines TRBV29-1 with TRBJ2-7; 10 bases align to TRBD2. CDR3 length: 12 residues. With 5 bases clipped from V and 6 bases from J, the junction kept 4 bases outside the gene matches. The germline V gene encodes CDR1 SQVTM and CDR2 ANQGSEA. The chain's CDR3 is CSVSTSGAEQYF. The DNA for the CDR3 is TGCAGCGTTTCCACTAGCGGGGCCGAGCAGTACTTC.

The chain joins TRBV4-3 to TRBJ2-3; the match to TRBD2 covers 12 bases. Germline V CDR1 and CDR2: LGHNA, YSLEER. The CDR3 runs to 18 residues. The J segment lost 5 bases and the V segment lost 0 bases, leaving 9 bases of the junction unmatched. The CDR3, as DNA: TGCGCCAGCAGCCAAGATAGGGCTAGCGGGAGGGCAATAGATACGCAGTATTTT. As protein: CASSQDRASGRAIDTQYF.

In its sample, this clonotype was seen a few times. The rearrangement uses TRBV6-5 and TRBJ2-3, with 7 bases aligning to TRBD1. CDR1 and CDR2 (germline): MNHEY, SVGAGI. Germline trimming cut 2 bases from V and 6 bases from J; bases unmatched to any gene: 5. This CDR3 is built from 14 residues. DNA for the CDR3: TGTGCCAGCAGTTACAGGGGGCCAAGGGATACGCAGTATTTT. Translation gives CASSYRGPRDTQYF.

The chain has TRBV18 and TRBJ2-3; TRBD2 matches at 7 bases. CDR1 and CDR2 from the germline V gene are KGHSH and LQKENI. With V trimmed by 0 bases and J by 3 bases, 9 bases remained unmatched. The CDR3 sequence is 17 residues long. CDR3 coding DNA: TGTGCCAGCTCACCACCGTTCGAGCGGGGTTGGACAGATACGCAGTATTTT. This encodes CASSPPFERGWTDTQYF.

Ten or more counts support this clonotype. The genes are TRBV29-1 and TRBJ2-7, with 7 bases lining up with TRBD2. J gave up 2 bases and V 4 bases, and 5 bases lay outside the gene matches. This CDR3 region has 13 residues. Germline loops: CDR1 SQVTM, CDR2 ANQGSEA. The CDR3 DNA follows: TGCAGCGTTGGGCGGGGGTCCCCCTACGAGCAGTACTTC. Residues: CSVGRGSPYEQYF.

This clonotype has only a few counts. This chain's CDR3 is CASSLDIWYGYTF. In DNA form, the CDR3 reads TGTGCCAGCAGCTTGGATATTTGGTATGGCTACACCTTC. This chain links TRBV11-2 with TRBJ1-2; D call uncertain. CDR3 length equals 13 residues. From germline, CDR1 is SGHAT and CDR2 FQNNGV. V lost 3 bases, J lost 5 bases, and 10 bases lay in between.

The chain employs TRBV5-1 and TRBJ2-3, with D uncertain. Germline CDR1 and CDR2: SGHRS and YFSETQ. Trimming cost V 4 bases and J 0 bases, with 15 bases left between them. The CDR3 has 16 residues. CDR3 coding DNA: TGCGCCAGCAGCCCCCGCCGGCCCCCGAGCACAGATACGCAGTATTTT. It encodes CASSPRRPPSTDTQYF.

The V gene is TRBV7-9, the J gene TRBJ1-1; TRBD1 aligns across 7 bases. With 6 bases clipped from V and 0 bases from J, the junction kept 4 bases outside the gene matches. Per the germline V gene, CDR1 is SEHNR and CDR2 is FQNEAQ (reference sequence). The CDR3 is 14 residues long. Here the CDR3 DNA reads TGTGCCAGCAGGGTACAGGGGATGAACACTGAAGCTTTCTTT. Its protein product is CASRVQGMNTEAFF.

This clonotype was recorded a few times. CDR3 amino acids: CASKITRANTEAFF. The CDR3 bases are TGTGCCAGCAAGATTACCAGGGCGAACACTGAAGCTTTCTTT. The V and J genes are TRBV7-2 and TRBJ1-1, with D possibly TRBD1 on 5 matching bases. This CDR3 comprises 14 residues. Germline CDR1 and CDR2: SGHTA and FQGNSA. Trimming removed 7 bases from V and 1 base from J, with 13 bases in between.

This clonotype was detected a few times. The gene calls are TRBV4-1 and TRBJ1-5; TRBD1 might be the D (5 bases). This CDR3 has 18 amino acids. Per germline, CDR1 MGHRA and CDR2 YSYEKL. The V end lost 0 bases, the J end lost 2 bases, and 17 bases lay between the germline ends. This CDR3 is CASSQDTPGRAGNQPQHF. The CDR3 nucleotides are TGCGCCAGCAGCCAAGATACCCCGGGCAGGGCGGGCAATCAGCCCCAGCATTTT.

The chain is built from TRBV12-3 or TRBV12-4 and TRBJ2-3; D is uncertain. The CDR3 has 12 amino acids. The ends were cut back, 5 bases at V and 5 bases at J, with 8 bases in the middle. The CDR3 coding sequence is TGTGCCAGCAGTCAAACCAAAGATACGCAGTATTTT. Translating it yields CASSQTKDTQYF.

The chain joins TRBV20-1 to TRBJ2-7; D is undetermined. The CDR3 runs to 13 residues. V lost 3 bases, J lost 0 bases, and 9 bases lay in between. The V gene's germline CDR1 is DFQATT and CDR2 SNEGSKA (reference sequence). The CDR3 is CSARVPLSYEQYF. The CDR3, as DNA: TGCAGTGCTAGGGTTCCCCTCTCCTACGAGCAGTACTTC.

This clonotype has a handful of counts. The rearrangement links TRBV24-1 to TRBJ2-5; 7 bases are a match to TRBD2. CDR3 size: 15 residues. Germline V gives CDR1 KGHDR, CDR2 SFDVKD. The V segment lost 4 bases and the J segment 3 bases; nucleotides outside the gene matches: 7. This chain's CDR3 is CATSESGAGKETQYF. The CDR3 bases are TGTGCCACCAGTGAAAGCGGGGCGGGAAAAGAGACCCAGTACTTC.